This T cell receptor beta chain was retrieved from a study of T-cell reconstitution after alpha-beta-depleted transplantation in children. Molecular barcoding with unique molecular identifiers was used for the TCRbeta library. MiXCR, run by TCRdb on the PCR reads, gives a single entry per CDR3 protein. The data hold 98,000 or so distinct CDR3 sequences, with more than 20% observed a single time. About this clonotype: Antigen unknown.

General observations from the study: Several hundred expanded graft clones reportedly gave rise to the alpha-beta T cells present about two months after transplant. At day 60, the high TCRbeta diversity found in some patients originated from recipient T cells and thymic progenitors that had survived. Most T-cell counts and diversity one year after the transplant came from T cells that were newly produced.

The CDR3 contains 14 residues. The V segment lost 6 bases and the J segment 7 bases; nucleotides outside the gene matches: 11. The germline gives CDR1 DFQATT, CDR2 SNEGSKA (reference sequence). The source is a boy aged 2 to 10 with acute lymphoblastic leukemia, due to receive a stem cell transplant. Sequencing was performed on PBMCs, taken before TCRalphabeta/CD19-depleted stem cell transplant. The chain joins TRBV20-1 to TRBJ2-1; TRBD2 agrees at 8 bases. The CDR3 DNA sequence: TGCAGTGCCACTACCGGGACTAGGGTGAATGAGCAGTTCTTC. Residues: CSATTGTRVNEQFF.